The T cell receptor (beta chain) described here comes from a study of blood T cell repertoires in COVID-19 (dated by TCRdb to 2020 to 2021). Broadly, across the study: Samples from collaborators originated in the United States, Italy and Spain and spanned both the acute and convalescent phases of COVID-19. The material from the prospective study consisted of cDNA or gDNA derived from T cells, B-cell-depleted T cells, or PBMCs. Deeply sampled blood TCRbeta repertoires from subjects exposed to, actively infected with, or recovered from COVID-19 were included in the dataset. The repertoires were released in a freely available public database intended as a resource for research on the immune response to SARS-CoV-2. Samples were obtained from the ongoing ImmuneRACE study (first 160 participants) and from some 1,200 subjects provided by 6 global collaborators. Sample metadata almost always included a de-identified subject ID, COVID-19 status, age in years and sex. HLA class I and class II types, where available, came from metadata supplied by the sample provider rather than from assay-based typing.

TCRbeta CDR3 regions were amplified from genomic DNA using the immunoSEQ Assay, a bias-controlled multiplex PCR. In the authors' own workflow: Nucleated cell counts per sample were estimated from amplification of reference gene primers within the assay. Sequence reads were collapsed and filtered to measure the absolute abundance of every unique TCRbeta CDR3 rearrangement. For each sample, productive Simpson clonality was calculated as the square root of Simpson's diversity index across productive rearrangements. What TCRdb holds here is the immuneACCESS table cut down to in-frame rearrangements. Part of the clones is not present; checked against another copy, under half of the missing clones reflect an unresolved V gene, and the others are unexplained. For V, J and clone size, that table is used; D and trimming come from the DNA. The sample profile shows around 300,000 clones; 85% to 90% of them were found once. Together, the top ten hold over 2% of the sample.

What the authors observed across the whole study: The amount of clinical and demographic metadata varied by source and participant and was provided uncurated.

On this clone: It lacks a known antigen. Base qualities are not at hand, and no much larger clone is one base apart.

In the prospective study, participants were roughly 18 to 100 years old, resided in 24 geographic areas of the United States, and were enrolled through a virtual design. To assign participants to cohorts, the prospective study relied on clinical history that participants themselves reported in a screening survey and a study questionnaire. ImmuneRACE Cohort 3 recovered participants were defined by two consecutive negative NP/OP PCR tests, healthcare professional clearance, or symptom resolution. In the prospective study, whole blood, serum and a nasopharyngeal or oropharyngeal swab were collected from each participant by mobile phlebotomists. Participants in the prospective study had the option to provide additional blood draws and questionnaires over a roughly 2-month period. Blood samples from the prospective study were shipped frozen or at room temperature prior to DNA extraction. Germline trimming amounts to 2 bases on V and 3 bases on J, with 12 as the count of junction bases outside the gene matches. CDR1 and CDR2 were assigned from the germline V gene as MNHNS and SASEGT. Reading from cysteine to phenylalanine, the CDR3 counts 18 amino acids. The CDR3 DNA has 54 bases and is translated from base 1.

Recombination linked TRBV6-1 to TRBJ2-2, and TRBD1 aligns with 7 junction nucleotides. The sequencing input was PBMCs or T cells enriched from blood (not recorded which). This TCR was sampled from a woman aged 18 to 35 who had recovered from COVID-19. At the DNA level, the sequence is TGTGCCAGCAGTGAACAGCTAGGGGGCGCAGTGGACACCGGGGAGCTGTTTTTT. It translates to CASSEQLGGAVDTGELFF.